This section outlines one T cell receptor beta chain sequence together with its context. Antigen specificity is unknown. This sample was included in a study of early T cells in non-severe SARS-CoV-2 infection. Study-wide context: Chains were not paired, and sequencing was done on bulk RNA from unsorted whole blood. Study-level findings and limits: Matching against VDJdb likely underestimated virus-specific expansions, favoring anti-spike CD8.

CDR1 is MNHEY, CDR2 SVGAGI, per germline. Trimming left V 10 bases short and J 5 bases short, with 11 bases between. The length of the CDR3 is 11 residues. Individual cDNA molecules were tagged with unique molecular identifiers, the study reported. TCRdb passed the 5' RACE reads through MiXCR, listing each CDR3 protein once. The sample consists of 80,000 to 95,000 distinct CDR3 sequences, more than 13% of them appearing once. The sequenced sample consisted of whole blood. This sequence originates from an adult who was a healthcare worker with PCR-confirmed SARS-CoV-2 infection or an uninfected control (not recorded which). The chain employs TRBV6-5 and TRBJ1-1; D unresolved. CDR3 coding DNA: TGTGCCATCAATACGGGGACTGAAGCTTTCTTT. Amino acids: CAINTGTEAFF.